Listed here are 19 T cell receptor beta chains from one sample, sequenced in a study of regulatory T cells in long-lasting Graves disease. Construction of the TCR beta libraries employed iRepertoire HTBI primers in conjunction with Arm-PCR of CDR3 regions. TCRdb itself ran the multiplex PCR reads through MiXCR, one entry per CDR3 protein. The sample yields under 450,000 distinct CDR3 sequences, 16% seen once. Time point specified: newly diagnosed GD, antithyroid drugs for less than 3 months. Construction of the TCR library relied on RNA isolated from PBMCs. These data were also reused for a study on T cells in Graves' hyperthyroidism and ophthalmopathy.

The sequenced sample was peripheral blood mononuclear cells (PBMCs), obtained at new diagnosis, from a patient treated with antithyroid drugs. These receptors were taken from a woman aged 18-29 years with Graves disease.

This clonotype was counted many times. The chain is built from TRBV6-1 and TRBJ2-3; possible D gene TRBD2, 7 bases. V gave up 7 bases and J gave up 4 bases, with 21 bases separating them. The CDR3 runs to 16 residues. The germline CDR1 and CDR2 sequences are MNHNS and SASEGT. The CDR3 here is CASTPLWGGAPDTQYF. CDR3 nucleotide sequence: TGTGCCAGCACCCCCCTGTGGGGGGGGGCGCCAGATACGCAGTATTTT.

This clonotype was seen a few times. This sequence joins TRBV20-1 and TRBJ1-6, with TRBD1 identical over 8 bases. CDR1 is DFQATT and CDR2 is SNEGSKA in the germline V gene (reference sequence). The V gene end was trimmed by 2 bases and the J gene end by 0 bases; junction bases not matched to a gene: 6. This CDR3 region has 17 residues. For the CDR3, the DNA is TGCAGTGCTAGACTTGACAGGGGATCCTCCTATAATTCACCCCTCCACTTT. This sequence encodes CSARLDRGSSYNSPLHF.

As for this clonotype: At one end, the junction sequence differs from germline, possibly due to a read error. The chain has TRBV3-1 and TRBJ2-2, with D unresolved. The CDR3 contains 14 residues. CDR1 and CDR2 (germline): LGHDT, YNNKEL (reference sequence). DNA of the CDR3: TGTGCCAGCATCCAAGGCGGCCGGACCGGGGAGCTGTTTTTT. Translating it yields CASIQGGRTGELFF.

This clonotype was observed many times. The CDR3 nucleotides read TGTGCCAGCAGTGTGCAGGGGGCCCTCTACGAGCAGTACTTC. Translated: CASSVQGALYEQYF. This sequence joins TRBV28 and TRBJ2-7, with 8 bases matching TRBD1. The V gene end was trimmed by 5 bases and the J gene end by 3 bases; junction bases not matched to a gene: 6. Germline V gives CDR1 MDHEN, CDR2 SYDVKM. This CDR3 comprises 14 residues.

This clonotype was found a few times. The chain joins TRBV27 to TRBJ2-2; no clear D gene. The CDR3 loop spans 15 amino acids. Trimming removed 1 base from V and 9 bases from J, with 15 bases in between. The germline gives CDR1 MNHEY, CDR2 SMNVEV (reference sequence). CDR3 in amino acids: CASSLFSTLPRELFF. DNA of the CDR3: TGTGCCAGCAGTTTATTCTCTACGTTGCCACGGGAGCTGTTTTTT.

This clonotype was detected ten times or more. The CDR3 protein is CAISELAGAPQETQYF. The DNA of the CDR3 is TGTGCCATCAGTGAACTAGCGGGGGCCCCACAAGAGACCCAGTACTTC. The chain has TRBV10-3 and TRBJ2-5; 11 positions match TRBD2. Germline CDR1 reads ENHRY; CDR2 reads SYGVKD. J lost 2 bases, V lost 3 bases, and 5 bases had no gene match. The CDR3 contains 16 residues.

This clonotype was picked up many times. The genes are TRBV28 and TRBJ2-3; D not certain. This CDR3 is built from 14 residues. In germline, CDR1 is MDHEN, CDR2 SYDVKM. The V end was cut by 3 bases, the J end by 5 bases, with 12 bases between. The CDR3 is CASSFSFGRDTQYF. The CDR3 DNA follows: TGTGCCAGCAGTTTTAGTTTCGGGCGAGATACGCAGTATTTT. Complete variable domain (other parts from reference TRBV28 and TRBJ2-3): DVKVTQSSRYLVKRTGEKVFLECVQDMDHENMFWYRQDPGLGLRLIYFSYDVKMKEKGDIPEGYSVSREKKERFSLILESASTNQTSMYLCASSFSFGRDTQYFGPGTRLTVL.

This clonotype was found many times. The chain uses TRBV30 and TRBJ2-1; maybe TRBD2 (6 bases). Germline V gene sequence: CDR1 GTSNPN, CDR2 SVGIG (reference sequence). Trimming cost V 0 bases and J 7 bases, with 16 bases left between them. CDR3 size: 15 residues. CDR3 bases: TGTGCCTGGAGTGTGGGACTCCTGAGACTTAATGAGCAGTTCTTC. Protein: CAWSVGLLRLNEQFF.

This clonotype was detected a few times. This sequence joins TRBV7-2 and TRBJ2-1; the match to TRBD2 covers 7 bases. CDR1 is SGHTA, CDR2 FQGNSA, per germline. CDR3 length: 17 amino acids. V shed 2 bases, J shed 7 bases, and the junction held 14 bases outside the gene matches. The CDR3 protein is CTSSLMASGKGVNEQFF. The CDR3 bases are TGTACCAGCAGCTTAATGGCTAGCGGAAAAGGGGTAAATGAGCAGTTCTTC.

This sequence joins TRBV27 and TRBJ1-2, with TRBD1 matching over 7 bases. The V segment lost 0 bases and the J segment 5 bases; nucleotides outside the gene matches: 9. The germline V gene encodes CDR1 MNHEY and CDR2 SMNVEV (reference sequence). This CDR3 region has 16 residues. CDR3 protein: CASSLSGQLPVYGYTF. The CDR3 bases are TGTGCCAGCAGTTTATCGGGACAGCTCCCAGTATATGGCTACACCTTC.

This clonotype appeared many times. The V and J genes are TRBV20-1 and TRBJ2-2, with TRBD2 as a possible D gene (5 bases). The CDR3 runs to 14 residues. V shed 6 bases and J shed 6 bases, with 17 bases lying between them. Per the germline V gene, CDR1 is DFQATT and CDR2 is SNEGSKA (reference sequence). The CDR3 loop is CSATGPGGPGELFF. CDR3 sequence (DNA): TGCAGTGCAACCGGGCCCGGAGGACCCGGGGAGCTGTTTTTT.

In this sample, this clonotype turned up a few times. V is TRBV29-1 and J is TRBJ1-5; tentative D call: TRBD1 (6 bases). The CDR3 spans 13 residues. Germline loops: CDR1 SQVTM, CDR2 ANQGSEA. V was pared by 0 bases and J by 7 bases, with 10 bases between. This chain's CDR3 is CSVEEGGGQPQHF. Written as DNA, the CDR3 is TGCAGCGTTGAAGAAGGGGGTGGACAGCCCCAGCATTTT.

This clonotype was recorded a few times. CDR3 nucleotides: TGTGCCAGCAGCCCCCCCGGGACAGGGAACAATGAGCAGTTCTTC. Protein product: CASSPPGTGNNEQFF. This chain connects TRBV9 to TRBJ2-1; 9 nucleotides align to TRBD1. CDR3 length equals 15 residues. V shed 4 bases and J 5 bases; nucleotides not matched to a gene: 7. Germline loops: CDR1 SGDLS, CDR2 YYNGEE.

This clonotype was counted a few times. J is TRBJ2-1 and V is TRBV6-1; D perhaps matches TRBD2 (6 bases). Germline lookup yields CDR1 MNHNS and CDR2 SASEGT. Trimming took off 0 bases at V and 14 bases at J, with 17 bases between the two ends. The CDR3 runs 14 residues. The DNA for the CDR3 is TGTGCCAGCAGTGAAGCGATCCGGGACGGGGGAAAGTTCTTC. Protein product: CASSEAIRDGGKFF.

This clonotype was found a few times. The rearrangement links TRBV5-1 to TRBJ1-2; D gene uncertain. Germline CDR1 reads SGHRS; CDR2 reads YFSETQ. This CDR3 is 15 amino acids long. The V end was cut by 4 bases, the J end by 2 bases, with 15 bases between. Here the CDR3 DNA reads TGCGCCAGCAGCCGATCGGCTGGAAGCAACTATGGCTACACCTTC. This encodes CASSRSAGSNYGYTF.

The CDR3 is CASSPVAGGPSREQFF. The CDR3 DNA sequence: TGTGCCAGCAGCCCCGTAGCGGGAGGGCCGAGTCGCGAGCAGTTCTTC. The chain links TRBV7-2 to TRBJ2-1, with 11 positions matching TRBD2. V shed 5 bases, J shed 10 bases, and the junction held 13 bases outside the gene matches. The CDR3 loop spans 16 amino acids. CDR1 and CDR2 (germline): SGHTA, FQGNSA.

In its sample, this clonotype was seen many times. CDR3 sequence (DNA): TGTGCCAGCAGTTTACGTCATCCCGAGACCCAGTACTTC. The encoded protein is CASSLRHPETQYF. The chain couples TRBV28 to TRBJ2-5, with D uncertain. The CDR3 has 13 amino acids. The germline gives CDR1 MDHEN, CDR2 SYDVKM. V gave up 2 bases and J gave up 5 bases, with 9 bases separating them.

This clonotype was seen a few times. The chain couples TRBV20-1 to TRBJ2-5; possible D gene TRBD1, 6 bases. The V gene lost 3 bases and the J gene lost 1 base, with 18 bases spanning the gap. CDR3 length equals 16 residues. Germline CDR1 and CDR2: DFQATT and SNEGSKA (reference sequence). The CDR3 is CSASAFRGDTQETQYF. CDR3 DNA sequence: TGCAGTGCTAGTGCATTTCGAGGGGACACCCAAGAGACCCAGTACTTC.

V and J are TRBV9 and TRBJ1-6; 7 bases are shared with TRBD1. V shed 0 bases and J 9 bases; nucleotides not matched to a gene: 12. Germline CDR1 and CDR2: SGDLS and YYNGEE. This CDR3 has 17 residues. CDR3 sequence reads: CASSVEGGNELGSPLHF. In nucleotides, the CDR3 is TGTGCCAGCAGCGTAGAAGGGGGCAACGAGTTGGGTTCACCCCTCCACTTT.